This entry describes one TCR beta chain. This clonotype was recorded a few times. The antigen this receptor binds is unknown. Base qualities were left out, and no much larger clone turns up one base away. The approximately 39 donors, aged 6 to 90 years, were systemically healthy Caucasian individuals from Russia. Each donor gave around 9.5 milliliters of peripheral blood, collected into EDTA-treated Vacutainer tubes. Ficoll-Paque density-gradient centrifugation was used to isolate PBMCs, with at least 6.5 million per sample. Trizol reagent was used to extract total RNA from PBMCs, with at least 5.5 micrograms per sample. Naive CD45RAhigh/CD27high T cell percentages were measured by flow cytometry on a PBMC aliquot from every donor. Libraries were constructed by 5' RACE. The sequencer listed for this sample is Illumina HiSeq 2500. A second roughly 7 to 12 cycle PCR used a sample-barcoded 5' primer and a J-beta primer mix. Each TCR beta cDNA molecule received a unique molecular identifier from a template-switch 5' adaptor carrying 12 random nucleotides. Each sample yielded at least 3 million CDR3-containing paired-end reads. First-strand cDNA synthesis was performed from all RNA using the Mint cDNA synthesis kit, with priming by a TRBC-specific oligonucleotide. All cDNA was treated with uracil-DNA glycosylase and then went through a first 18-cycle PCR with the universal primers M1SS and BC2_uni_R. In the paper's pipeline: Normalization of each sample was performed by random selection of 1 million high-quality reads, each carrying a distinct molecular identifier. Reads sharing molecular identifiers were discarded rather than binned into consensus sequences. CDR3 identification, clonotype clustering and error correction used MiTCR with a Q25 quality threshold and the strictest error-elimination algorithm. A nonparametric unseen species model with Euler transformation was used to estimate lower-bound total TCR beta diversity. TCRdb reprocessed the public reads (quality trimming at Q25 with fastp, clone calling with MiXCR) and kept in-frame beta chains. Duplicate CDR3 protein sequences are folded into a single record with the most common DNA and genes. The V and J calls were not made by the authors but by TCRdb's processing. The sample includes about 780,000 distinct CDR3 sequences, with roughly 46% observed a single time. The ten largest clones represent around a sixth of the sample.

This record comes from a study of blood T cells in healthy people across ages (dated by TCRdb to the mid-2010s). With regard to the full study: Template switching captured roughly one uniquely barcoded TCR beta cDNA molecule per two T cells in model experiments. Using deep sequencing normalized with unique cDNA molecular identifiers, the study measured how TCR beta repertoire diversity changes with age. Four age groups were formed from the donors: young (average about 16 years), middle-aged (approximately 41), aged (62) and long-lived (about 80). To avoid experimental bias, donors of different ages were spread randomly across the sequencing lanes. The study analyzed two additional independent replicas of 1 million unique cDNA reads from the same blood draw for two donors, one aged 18 to 30 and one aged 80 or older. Study-wide conclusions, independent of this receptor: Compared with the aged group, more naive CD4+ T cells, fewer expanded clones and increased TCR diversity were shown by the long-lived group, suggesting age selection. Conclusive comparison of naive and antigen-experienced compartments was prevented by the profiling of bulk unsorted PBMCs. As age increased, observed TCR beta diversity per million T cells dropped in a roughly linear way, and a significant reduction was already evident by age 40. Total diversity estimates from one million sequenced T cells were considered lower bounds and underestimates. There was a strong correlation between observed TCR beta diversity and the percentage of naive T cells measured by flow cytometry. Because donor CMV infection status was unknown, age-related changes in expanded clonotypes were potentially confounded.

CDR1 and CDR2 (DFQATT, SNEGSKA) derive from the germline V gene (reference sequence). Trimming takes 6 bases off V and 5 bases off J; junction bases not matched to a gene: 4. Including the terminal cysteine and phenylalanine, the CDR3 comprises 12 residues. Only CDR3 DNA remains: 36 bases, in frame from the first base. This receptor was obtained from a man aged 80 or over in good health. Recombination joined TRBV20-1 with TRBJ2-5, and 9 junction bases match TRBD1. Sequencing was performed on blood. The sequenced DNA is TGCAGTGCAACAGGGGGCGCGGAGACCCAGTACTTC. Its protein product is CSATGGAETQYF.